These 26 T cell receptor beta chains came from one sample sequenced in a study of beta chain features in type 1 diabetes. Expressed TCRB transcripts were sequenced because the isolated RNA had all been reverse transcribed beforehand. The data were produced by immunoSEQ multiplex PCR, yet TCRdb's version contains in-frame clones alone and is incomplete. The table includes around 500,000 clones, about 30% detected once. The sequenced material came from naive CD4+ T cells from blood. Receptor source: a man aged 18-30 years in good health.

J is TRBJ2-1 and V is TRBV5-4; 12 bases are shared with TRBD2. The CDR3 loop spans 16 amino acids. Germline V CDR1 and CDR2: SGHNT, YYREEE (reference sequence). V shed 3 bases and J 8 bases; nucleotides not matched to a gene: 9. The CDR3 nucleotides are TGTGCCAGCAGCTCCGGGACTAGCGGGTCCAGGGATGAGCAGTTCTTC. Translation gives CASSSGTSGSRDEQFF.

The sample holds a few counts of this clone. A read error may account for a junction end that differs from germline. This sequence joins TRBV7-7 and TRBJ2-1; D uncertain. Germline lookup yields CDR1 SSHAT and CDR2 FNYEAQ (reference sequence). There are 13 residues in the CDR3. CDR3 protein: CASSLARHNEQFF. For the CDR3, the DNA is TGTGCTAGCAGCTTAGCCCGCCACAATGAGCAGTTCTTC.

The chain has TRBV30 and TRBJ2-1, with 7 nucleotides matching TRBD2. This CDR3 has 14 residues. J gave up 2 bases and V 4 bases, and 5 bases lay outside the gene matches. CDR1 and CDR2 (germline): GTSNPN, SVGIG (reference sequence). CDR3 residues: CAWIRGGAYNEQFF. The CDR3 DNA follows: TGTGCCTGGATCCGCGGGGGTGCCTACAATGAGCAGTTCTTC. Combining the CDR3 with reference TRBV30 and TRBJ2-1 gives the whole variable domain SQTIHQWPATLVQPVGSPLSLECTVEGTSNPNLYWYRQAAGRGLQLLFYSVGIGQISSEVPQNLSASRPQDRQFILSSKKLLLSDSGFYLCAWIRGGAYNEQFFGPGTRLTVL.

The chain carries TRBV5-1 and TRBJ2-1, with 9 bases lining up with TRBD1. Germline lookup yields CDR1 SGHRS and CDR2 YFSETQ. V gave up 2 bases and J gave up 3 bases; unmatched junction bases: 6. This CDR3 region has 16 residues. DNA of the CDR3: TGCGCCAGCAGCTTCGGGACAGGGATTCTCTACAATGAGCAGTTCTTC. It is translated as CASSFGTGILYNEQFF.

The J gene is TRBJ1-4, the V gene TRBV4-3, with D unresolved. Germline CDR1 is LGHNA and CDR2 is YSLEER. The CDR3 is made up of 14 amino acids. V lost 4 bases and J lost 8, with 14 bases in between. This CDR3 is CASSRYWRGEKLFF. The DNA for the CDR3 is TGCGCCAGCAGCCGTTACTGGCGTGGAGAAAAACTGTTTTTT.

The chain links TRBV11-2 to TRBJ1-1; D ambiguous. V was cut by 1 base and J by 5 bases, with 11 bases left in between. CDR1 and CDR2 from the germline V gene are SGHAT and FQNNGV. The CDR3 has 14 amino acids. CDR3 in amino acids: CASSLVRTGTEAFF. In DNA form, the CDR3 reads TGTGCCAGCAGCTTAGTACGGACGGGGACTGAAGCTTTCTTT.

V is TRBV30 and J is TRBJ1-2; perhaps TRBD1 as D (6 bases). Germline V gene data show CDR1 as GTSNPN and CDR2 as SVGIG (reference sequence). The germline V and J ends were trimmed by 3 bases and 3 bases, with 14 bases remaining between them. The CDR3 length is 14 residues. The DNA for the CDR3 is TGTGCCTGGAGGGCCGACAGGTTTTACTATGGCTACACCTTC. Amino acid sequence: CAWRADRFYYGYTF.

This clone was seen a handful of times. The chain links TRBV7-3 to TRBJ2-6, with no clear D. The V gene lost 11 bases and the J gene lost 0 bases, with 8 bases spanning the gap. CDR1 and CDR2 from the germline V gene are SGHTA and FQGTGA. The CDR3 length is 13 residues. Written as DNA, the CDR3 is TGTGCCTCGTCGGGCTCTGGGGCCAACGTCCTGACTTTC. It translates to CASSGSGANVLTF.

The chain is built from TRBV29-1 and TRBJ2-3; D is unclear. This CDR3 comprises 13 residues. Per the germline V gene, CDR1 is SQVTM and CDR2 is ANQGSEA. Trimming shortened V by 8 bases and J by 6 bases, and 18 bases separated the two germline ends. The CDR3 is CSLGNTGRDTQYF. The CDR3 coding sequence is TGCAGCCTTGGAAATACCGGTCGGGATACGCAGTATTTT.

The genes are TRBV30 and TRBJ1-2; D perhaps matches TRBD1 (5 bases). The germline V and J ends were trimmed by 6 bases and 6 bases, with 20 bases remaining between them. Per the germline V gene, CDR1 is GTSNPN and CDR2 is SVGIG (reference sequence). The CDR3 loop spans 14 amino acids. DNA for the CDR3: TGTGCCTGCACTTGGGTCCGGGGCGCCGATGGCTACACCTTC. This translates into CACTWVRGADGYTF.

This chain joins TRBV29-1 and TRBJ2-3, with D perhaps matching TRBD1 (6 bases). CDR3 length: 14 residues. Germline values: CDR1 SQVTM, CDR2 ANQGSEA. V lost 6 bases to trimming and J lost 0 bases, with 13 bases between them. The CDR3 DNA reads TGCAGCGTCTCCCGGACAGAAAGCACAGATACGCAGTATTTT. Its translation is CSVSRTESTDTQYF.

The chain joins TRBV4-3 to TRBJ2-3; 8 bases line up with TRBD1. The germline gives CDR1 LGHNA, CDR2 YSLEER. J gave up 5 bases and V 4 bases, and 11 bases lay outside the gene matches. This CDR3 has 16 residues. This CDR3 reads CASSLHGQGQVDTQYF. The CDR3 DNA reads TGCGCCAGCAGCCTGCATGGACAGGGACAAGTAGATACGCAGTATTTT.

Note on this clone: Within the sample, other DNA sequences also encode this same CDR3. The CDR3 DNA follows: TGTGCCTGGGGACAAGTAAACACTGAAGCTTTCTTT. Amino acids: CAWGQVNTEAFF. V gene TRBV30 combines with J gene TRBJ1-1, with D possibly TRBD1 on 5 matching bases. The CDR3 runs to 12 residues. From germline, CDR1 is GTSNPN and CDR2 SVGIG (reference sequence). Trimming left V 5 bases short and J 2 bases short, with 9 bases between. Based on the CDR3 plus reference TRBV30 and TRBJ1-1, the full variable domain is SQTIHQWPATLVQPVGSPLSLECTVEGTSNPNLYWYRQAAGRGLQLLFYSVGIGQISSEVPQNLSASRPQDRQFILSSKKLLLSDSGFYLCAWGQVNTEAFFGQGTRLTVV.

CDR3 region: CAISGTSGRAYETQYF. The CDR3 region has the DNA TGTGCCATCAGTGGAACTAGCGGGAGGGCCTATGAGACCCAGTACTTC. The chain joins TRBV10-3 to TRBJ2-5, with 13 bases aligning to TRBD2. Germline V CDR1 and CDR2: ENHRY, SYGVKD. CDR3 length equals 16 residues. The ends lost 4 bases at V and 5 bases at J; junction bases unmatched: 7.

This clone showed up just a few times. J is TRBJ2-5 and V is TRBV5-6; D gene uncertain. From germline, CDR1 is SGHDT and CDR2 YYEEEE. The CDR3 totals 12 residues. V dropped 2 bases and J dropped 5 bases, with 7 bases sitting between them. In DNA form, the CDR3 reads TGTGCCAGCAGCTTCGGGCGCGAGACCCAGTACTTC. This sequence encodes CASSFGRETQYF. Full variable domain (outside the CDR3, taken from reference TRBV5-6 and TRBJ2-5): DAGVTQSPTHLIKTRGQQVTLRCSPKSGHDTVSWYQQALGQGPQFIFQYYEEEERQRGNFPDRFSGHQFPNYSSELNVNALLLGDSALYLCASSFGRETQYFGPGTRLLVL.

This clone was detected only a few times. The chain combines TRBV7-6 with TRBJ2-1; 7 nucleotides align to TRBD2. The CDR3 extends over 16 amino acids. J lost 2 bases, V lost 4 bases, and 8 bases had no gene match. Germline CDR1 reads SGHVS; CDR2 reads FNYEAQ. The chain's CDR3 is CASSSAGIGTYNEQFF. CDR3 coding DNA: TGTGCCAGCAGCTCAGCGGGAATAGGGACCTACAATGAGCAGTTCTTC.

The chain joins TRBV14 to TRBJ2-1; perhaps TRBD2 as D (5 bases). Trimming removed 5 bases from V and 5 bases from J, with 16 bases in between. The germline CDR1 and CDR2 sequences are SGHDN and FVKESK. This CDR3 is built from 15 residues. CDR3 coding DNA: TGTGCCAGCAGCACCCTCGGGATACCAAACAATGAGCAGTTCTTC. This gives the protein CASSTLGIPNNEQFF.

CDR3 in DNA: TGTGCCAGCAGCCTGGACATACAAGAGACCCAGTACTTC. The encoded protein is CASSLDIQETQYF. This rearrangement joins TRBV11-2 to TRBJ2-5, with D possibly matching TRBD1 (5 bases). In germline, CDR1 is SGHAT, CDR2 FQNNGV. Trimming removed 5 bases at V and 2 bases at J, with 9 bases between. There are 13 residues in the CDR3.

The chain combines TRBV4-1 with TRBJ2-3; tentatively, D is TRBD1 or TRBD2 (5 bases each). V dropped 1 base and J dropped 5 bases, with 19 bases sitting between them. This CDR3 spans 17 amino acids. Germline V lookup: CDR1 MGHRA, CDR2 YSYEKL. The CDR3 nucleotides read TGCGCCAGCAGCCAAGGGTTAGGGGTCCTGAGGGGAGATACGCAGTATTTT. This sequence encodes CASSQGLGVLRGDTQYF.

The rearrangement links TRBV28 to TRBJ2-2; the match to TRBD2 covers 13 bases. With 7 bases clipped from V and 3 bases from J, the junction kept 5 bases outside the gene matches. CDR3 size: 16 residues. Germline CDR1 reads MDHEN; CDR2 reads SYDVKM. The CDR3: CASTSGLAGDTGELFF. CDR3 DNA: TGTGCCAGCACCTCTGGACTAGCGGGAGACACCGGGGAGCTGTTTTTT.

The chain has TRBV7-2 and TRBJ2-1, with 8 bases that match TRBD1. The CDR3 runs to 16 residues. With V trimmed by 5 bases and J by 7 bases, 13 bases remained unmatched. Germline CDR1 SGHTA, CDR2 FQGNSA. CDR3 amino acids: CASSGPLRTGWNEQFF. In DNA, the CDR3 is TGTGCCAGCAGCGGCCCCCTAAGGACAGGGTGGAATGAGCAGTTCTTC. The full variable domain, rest sourced from reference TRBV7-2 and TRBJ2-1, is GAGVSQSPSNKVTEKGKDVELRCDPISGHTALYWYRQSLGQGLEFLIYFQGNSAPDKSGLPSDRFSAERTGGSVSTLTIQRTQQEDSAVYLCASSGPLRTGWNEQFFGPGTRLTVL.

V gene TRBV6-5 combines with J gene TRBJ2-2, with 10 bases identical to TRBD2. This CDR3 comprises 14 residues. The germline V gene has CDR1 MNHEY and CDR2 SVGAGI. J lost 8 bases, V lost 6 bases, and 6 bases had no gene match. The chain's CDR3 is CASRQAGGYGELFF. The CDR3 nucleotides are TGTGCCAGCAGGCAAGCGGGAGGGTATGGGGAGCTGTTTTTT.

This sequence joins TRBV30 and TRBJ2-7, with D tentatively TRBD1 (6 bases). Germline CDR1 reads GTSNPN; CDR2 reads SVGIG (reference sequence). Deletions cut 5 bases from V and 6 bases from J, with 11 bases between. This CDR3 is built from 11 residues. The CDR3 region is CAWGGRSEQYF. In DNA form, the CDR3 reads TGTGCCTGGGGGGGCAGGTCCGAGCAGTACTTC.

In its sample, this clone was seen a few times. CDR3 DNA sequence: TGTGCCAGCAGCCTACAGGGCGCCAAAAACATTCAGTACTTC. It codes for CASSLQGAKNIQYF. J is TRBJ2-4 and V is TRBV28; a possible D gene is TRBD1 (6 bases). CDR3 length equals 14 residues. The V gene lost 6 bases and the J gene lost 1 base, with 10 bases spanning the gap. CDR1 MDHEN and CDR2 SYDVKM come from the germline V gene.

This clone was seen more than once but under ten times. The gene calls are TRBV15 and TRBJ2-7; D might be TRBD1 (6 bases). Trimming took 6 bases from V and 5 from J, leaving 14 bases between them. The CDR3 contains 13 residues. The germline CDR1 and CDR2 sequences are LNHNV and YYDKDF (reference sequence). The CDR3 DNA sequence: TGTGCCACCAGTCCAGGGGCAGGGCACGAGCAGTACTTC. It codes for CATSPGAGHEQYF. Full variable domain (missing parts from reference TRBV15 and TRBJ2-7): DAMVIQNPRYQVTQFGKPVTLSCSQTLNHNVMYWYQQKSSQAPKLLFHYYDKDFNNEADTPDNFQSRRPNTSFCFLDIRSPGLGDTAMYLCATSPGAGHEQYFGPGTRLTVT.

This chain's CDR3 is CAWRGSRGIQETQYF. The CDR3 DNA reads as TGTGCCTGGAGAGGGAGTCGGGGGATCCAAGAGACCCAGTACTTC. The rearrangement links TRBV30 to TRBJ2-5; tentatively, D is TRBD2 (6 bases). The V gene's germline CDR1 is GTSNPN and CDR2 SVGIG (reference sequence). V was cut by 3 bases and J by 1 base, with 15 bases left in between. The CDR3 is 15 amino acids.